This TCR beta chain was obtained from a study of blood T cells in healthy people across ages. Trimming removed 3 bases at V and 1 base at J, with 13 bases between. The CDR3 has 15 residues. Germline V gene lookup returns CDR1 DFQATT and CDR2 SNEGSKA (reference sequence). Primers used in a second PCR of about 7 to 12 cycles were a sample-barcoded 5' primer and a J-beta primer mix. Every cDNA molecule carried a tag from a template-switch adaptor bearing 12 random nucleotides. One entry per CDR3 protein results from TCRdb running MiXCR on the 5' RACE reads. The data contain 550,000 to 650,000 distinct CDR3 sequences, approximately 26% of them singletons. In this sample, this clonotype turned up a few times. These data were also filed under a second study, of T cells of mothers and their children. In that study: Thymic selection molds TCR recombination output in much the same way for related pairs as for unrelated pairs.

The TCR originated in a boy aged 2 to 10 in good health. The sequenced sample was blood. The rearrangement links TRBV20-1 to TRBJ1-3; D not certain. The DNA for the CDR3 is TGCAGTGCTAGGAAAAACCGGGAATCTGGAAACACCATATATTTT. Translation gives CSARKNRESGNTIYF.